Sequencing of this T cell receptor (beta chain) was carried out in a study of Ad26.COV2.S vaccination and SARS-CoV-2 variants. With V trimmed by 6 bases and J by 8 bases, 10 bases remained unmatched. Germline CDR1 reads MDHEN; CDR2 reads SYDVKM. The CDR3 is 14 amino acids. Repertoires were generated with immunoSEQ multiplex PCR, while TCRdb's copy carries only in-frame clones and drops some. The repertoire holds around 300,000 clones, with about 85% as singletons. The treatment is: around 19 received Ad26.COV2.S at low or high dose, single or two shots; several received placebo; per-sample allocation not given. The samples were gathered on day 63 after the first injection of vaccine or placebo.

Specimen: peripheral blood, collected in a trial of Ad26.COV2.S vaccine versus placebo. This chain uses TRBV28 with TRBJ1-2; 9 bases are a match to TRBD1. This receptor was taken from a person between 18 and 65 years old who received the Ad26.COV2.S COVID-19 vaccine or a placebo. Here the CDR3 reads CASRGTGRLNGYTF. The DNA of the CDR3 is TGTGCCAGCAGAGGGACAGGGCGACTTAACGGCTACACCTTC.